Detailed here is one TCR beta chain. Its antigen remains unidentified. CDR1 is MDHEN and CDR2 is SYDVKM in the germline V gene. V was pared by 5 bases and J by 2 bases, with 10 bases between. This CDR3 has 13 amino acids. This sample was included in a study of CD8 T cells in Susac syndrome. Sequencing of TCR beta was undertaken in CD8+ and CD4+ T cells derived from blood. TEMRA cells were enriched by FACS, while CD8+ and CD4+ T cells were obtained through a negative isolation that was performed magnetically. Findings of the study overall: The CD4+ T cell repertoires in Susac syndrome did not show any clonal expansion.

RNA totalling roughly 0.45 to 1 ug underwent reverse transcription with random hexamers. Amplification of TCR beta CDR3 across 54 Vbeta and 13 Jbeta was performed with immunoSEQ multiplex PCR. TCRdb re-called the immunoSEQ multiplex PCR reads with MiXCR, one entry per CDR3 protein. Here the sample spans more than 150,000 distinct CDR3 sequences, about 96% being singletons. This receptor was obtained from a human donor with Susac syndrome. Sequencing was done on a sample of CD4+ T cells from PBMCs. The rearrangement joins TRBV28 to TRBJ2-7; no clear D. CDR3 residues: CASSPSGAYEQYF. The CDR3 region has the DNA TGTGCCAGCAGTCCGTCAGGAGCCTACGAGCAGTACTTC.